This TCR beta chain appears in the sequencing data of a study of cytomegalovirus exposure and HLA in healthy donors. Study-wide points: Researchers catalogued 160 or so TCR beta chains as cytomegalovirus-associated. Reportedly, cytomegalovirus status was diagnosed with high sensitivity and specificity. Many donors carried some public TCRs, although rarity characterized most TCR sequences.

V was trimmed by 2 bases and J by 6 bases, leaving 13 bases between them. The CDR3 totals 14 residues. Germline CDR1 is MNHEY and CDR2 is SVGAGI. This clone was found once. Its antigen is unknown. The data were produced by immunoSEQ multiplex PCR, yet TCRdb's version contains in-frame clones alone and is incomplete. Here the sample spans 100,000 to 120,000 clones, around 85% being singletons. The genes are TRBV6-5 and TRBJ1-1; D gene unclear. The sequencing sample was made of PBMCs. This TCR came from a young woman in good health and CMV-seronegative. The CDR3 loop is CASSYIGRESEAFF. The CDR3, as DNA: TGTGCCAGCAGTTACATCGGGAGGGAATCTGAAGCTTTCTTT.